Below are 16 T cell receptor beta chains sequenced from a single sample in a study of blood T cell repertoires in COVID-19. The table came from immunoSEQ multiplex PCR; TCRdb's copy has only in-frame clones and leaves some out. The sample carries 90,000 to 130,000 clones, 55% to 75% recorded once. The sample taken for sequencing was peripheral blood. The receptors were gathered from a woman aged 35 to 49 with acute or convalescent COVID-19.

The chain links TRBV13 to TRBJ2-1, with 7 bases that match TRBD2. Trimming cost V 10 bases and J 6 bases; bases outside gene matches: 18. Germline V lookup: CDR1 PRHDT, CDR2 FYEKMQ (reference sequence). CDR3 length equals 16 residues. Here the CDR3 reads CATLRRDYAVANEQFF. The CDR3 nucleotides are TGTGCCACTCTAAGACGGGACTACGCTGTTGCCAATGAGCAGTTCTTC.

The CDR3 bases are TGTGCCAGCAGCTGGACTAGCGGGGGAGGAGGAGATACGCAGTATTTT. It is translated as CASSWTSGGGGDTQYF. V usage is TRBV5-6 and J usage is TRBJ2-3, with 13 bases matching TRBD2. Germline CDR1 and CDR2: SGHDT and YYEEEE. The CDR3 length is 16 residues. The J segment lost 5 bases and the V segment lost 3 bases, leaving 6 bases of the junction unmatched. Combining the CDR3 with reference TRBV5-6 and TRBJ2-3 gives the whole variable domain DAGVTQSPTHLIKTRGQQVTLRCSPKSGHDTVSWYQQALGQGPQFIFQYYEEEERQRGNFPDRFSGHQFPNYSSELNVNALLLGDSALYLCASSWTSGGGGDTQYFGPGTRLTVL.

J is TRBJ2-5 and V is TRBV7-3; D may be TRBD2 (5 bases). Trimming took 5 bases from V and 5 from J, leaving 18 bases between them. The CDR3 is made up of 15 amino acids. The germline V gene encodes CDR1 SGHTA and CDR2 FQGTGA. The CDR3 region is CASSPTGSLRETQYF. CDR3 nucleotides: TGTGCCAGCAGCCCCACGGGGAGTCTGAGGGAGACCCAGTACTTC.

The J gene is TRBJ1-6, the V gene TRBV28; D is undetermined. V lost 6 bases and J lost 9, with 12 bases in between. Germline-derived CDR1 and CDR2 are MDHEN and SYDVKM. The CDR3 contains 13 residues. The CDR3 loop is CASSLEWLSPLHF. CDR3 coding DNA: TGTGCCAGCAGCCTAGAATGGCTTTCACCCCTCCACTTT.

The rearrangement links TRBV10-2 to TRBJ2-7; D may be TRBD1 (6 bases). This CDR3 is 15 amino acids long. CDR1 and CDR2 from the germline V gene are WSHSY and SAAADI. Trimming shortened V by 3 bases and J by 3 bases, and 15 bases separated the two germline ends. CDR3 protein: CASSDLTGQGYEQYF. The CDR3 region has the DNA TGCGCCAGCAGTGACTTAACAGGGCAGGGCTACGAGCAGTACTTC.

In its sample, this clone was seen once. The chain uses TRBV25-1 and TRBJ2-1; the match to TRBD1 covers 8 bases. Germline CDR1 and CDR2: MGHDK and SYGVNS. The junction had 13 bases not matched to a gene; V was cut back by 10 bases and J by 5 bases. This CDR3 contains 15 residues. The DNA for the CDR3 is TGTGCCACCAAGTCCCTCCGGACAGGGCACAATGAGCAGTTCTTC. Amino acids: CATKSLRTGHNEQFF.

The table lists this clone with a few counts. V gene TRBV19 combines with J gene TRBJ2-3; D gene unclear. CDR1 and CDR2 (germline): LNHDA, SQIVND (reference sequence). V was cut by 4 bases and J by 2 bases, with 10 bases left in between. This CDR3 has 14 amino acids. The CDR3 region is CASSTDHSTDTQYF. Here the CDR3 DNA reads TGTGCCAGTAGTACAGACCATTCCACAGATACGCAGTATTTT. The whole variable domain, remainder taken from reference TRBV19 and TRBJ2-3, is DGGITQSPKYLFRKEGQNVTLSCEQNLNHDAMYWYRQDPGQGLRLIYYSQIVNDFQKGDIAEGYSVSREKKESFPLTVTSAQKNPTAFYLCASSTDHSTDTQYFGPGTRLTVL.

Only one count was recorded for this clone. The J gene is TRBJ2-7, the V gene TRBV11-2, with 13 bases lining up with TRBD2. This CDR3 region has 16 residues. The germline V gene encodes CDR1 SGHAT and CDR2 FQNNGV. The J segment lost 1 base and the V segment lost 0 bases, leaving 0 bases of the junction unmatched. The CDR3 DNA follows: TGTGCCAGCAGCTTAGAGGGACTAGCGGGATCCTACGAGCAGTACTTC. Its translation is CASSLEGLAGSYEQYF.

Here the CDR3 reads CATSPGRDGEKLFF. The CDR3 DNA reads TGTGCCACCAGCCCGGGGAGGGACGGGGAAAAACTGTTTTTT. This rearrangement joins TRBV24-1 to TRBJ1-4, with a weak D call TRBD1 (5 bases). Looked up from germline, CDR1 is KGHDR and CDR2 is SFDVKD. The V end was cut by 7 bases, the J end by 8 bases, with 16 bases between. The CDR3 is 14 residues long.

The chain joins TRBV3-1 (or the pseudogene TRBV3-2) to TRBJ2-2, with D possibly TRBD1 on 5 matching bases. The ends were cut back, 4 bases at V and 1 base at J, with 7 bases in the middle. CDR3 length: 14 residues. Germline V gives CDR1 LGHDT, CDR2 YNNKEL (reference sequence). This CDR3 reads CASSLGQNTGELFF. The CDR3 DNA sequence: TGTGCCAGCAGCCTCGGACAGAACACCGGGGAGCTGTTTTTT.

The chain is built from TRBV5-8 and TRBJ1-1, with TRBD1 as a possible D gene (5 bases). The CDR3 loop spans 13 amino acids. V lost 1 base and J lost 3, with 7 bases in between. Germline V gives CDR1 SGHTS, CDR2 YDEGEE. The CDR3 sequence: CASSLRQYTEAFF. For the CDR3, the DNA is TGTGCCAGCAGCTTGAGACAGTACACTGAAGCTTTCTTT.

The chain is built from TRBV6-5 and TRBJ1-5; 7 bases are a match to TRBD1. The CDR3 runs to 14 residues. Germline lookup yields CDR1 MNHEY and CDR2 SVGAGI. J lost 6 bases, V lost 5 bases, and 7 bases had no gene match. CDR3 amino acids: CASSTGASSQPQHF. The CDR3 DNA reads as TGTGCCAGCAGTACAGGGGCTAGTAGTCAGCCCCAGCATTTT.

This rearrangement joins TRBV7-2 to TRBJ2-1, with D tentatively TRBD1 (5 bases). The CDR3 spans 13 residues. Per the germline V gene, CDR1 is SGHTA and CDR2 is FQGNSA. V was clipped by 6 bases and J by 4 bases, with 10 bases between them. The CDR3 reads CASRFRQYNEQFF. The CDR3 bases are TGTGCCAGCAGATTCAGACAGTACAATGAGCAGTTCTTC.

CDR3 sequence (DNA): TGCGCCAGCAGCTTGGCCGTTGGACAGGGTAGTAATGAGCAGTTCTTC. Translation: CASSLAVGQGSNEQFF. This chain connects TRBV5-1 to TRBJ2-1; 8 nucleotides agree with TRBD1. Germline CDR1 reads SGHRS; CDR2 reads YFSETQ. The CDR3 runs to 16 residues. The ends lost 0 bases at V and 7 bases at J; junction bases unmatched: 9.

This chain links TRBV23-1 with TRBJ1-2, with unresolved D. TRBV23-1 is an open reading frame whose function is uncertain. V was clipped by 0 bases and J by 0 bases, with 14 bases between them. The CDR3 loop spans 17 amino acids. In DNA, the CDR3 is TGCGCCAGCAGTCAATCTGCCACGACACAAGCTAACTATGGCTACACCTTC. Translated: CASSQSATTQANYGYTF.

This chain uses TRBV2 with TRBJ2-2; 7 positions match TRBD1. Per the germline V gene, CDR1 is SNHLY and CDR2 is FYNNEI. Trimming took 8 bases from V and 3 from J; bases not matched to a gene: 3. The CDR3 has 13 amino acids. DNA for the CDR3: TGTGCCAGCGGGCAGGGGGACACCGGGGAGCTGTTTTTT. Translating it yields CASGQGDTGELFF.